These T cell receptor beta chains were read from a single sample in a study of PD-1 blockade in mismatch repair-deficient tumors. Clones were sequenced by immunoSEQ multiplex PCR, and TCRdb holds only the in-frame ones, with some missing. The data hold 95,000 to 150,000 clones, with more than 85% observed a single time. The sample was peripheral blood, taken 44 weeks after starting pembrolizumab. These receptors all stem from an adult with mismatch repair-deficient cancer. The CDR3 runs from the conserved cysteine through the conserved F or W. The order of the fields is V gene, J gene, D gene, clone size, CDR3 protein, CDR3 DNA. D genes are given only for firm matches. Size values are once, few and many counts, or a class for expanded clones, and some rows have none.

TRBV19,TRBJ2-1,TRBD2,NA,CASSSLAREGPHYNEQFF,TGTGCCAGTAGTTCACTAGCGCGGGAGGGACCGCACTACAATGAGCAGTTCTTC
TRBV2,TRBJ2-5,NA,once,CASSERIDVTQYF,TGTGCCAGCAGTGAACGGATCGACGTGACCCAGTACTTC
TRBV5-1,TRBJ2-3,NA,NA,CASSPGAGHSTDTQYF,TGCGCCAGCAGCCCTGGAGCCGGCCACAGCACAGATACGCAGTATTTT
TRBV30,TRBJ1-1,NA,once,CAWKGVNTEAFF,TGTGCCTGGAAAGGGGTAAACACTGAAGCTTTCTTT
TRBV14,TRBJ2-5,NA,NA,CASSQLTGKGETQYF,TGTGCCAGCAGCCAGCTGACAGGCAAGGGAGAGACCCAGTACTTC
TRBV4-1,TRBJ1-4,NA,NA,CASSQDDTRWIEKLFF,TGCGCCAGCAGCCAAGACGATACGCGATGGATTGAAAAACTGTTTTTT
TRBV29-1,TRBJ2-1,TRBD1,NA,CSVVGISDRGQSGEQFF,TGCAGCGTTGTCGGTATATCGGACAGGGGGCAGTCTGGTGAGCAGTTCTTC
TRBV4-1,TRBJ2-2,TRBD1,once,CASSQGGATGDGEYTGELFF,TGCGCCAGCAGCCAGGGTGGGGCGACAGGGGATGGTGAATATACCGGGGAGCTGTTTTTT
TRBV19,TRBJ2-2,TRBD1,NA,CASRRQGDTGELFF,TGTGCCAGTAGACGACAGGGGGACACCGGGGAGCTGTTTTTT
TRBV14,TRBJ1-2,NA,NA,CASSQVRGGYTF,TGTGCCAGCAGCCAGGTCAGGGGTGGCTACACCTTC
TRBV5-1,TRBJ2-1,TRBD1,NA,CASSLVQEIPPSRGRGLNEQFF,TGCGCCAGCAGCTTGGTTCAGGAGATCCCCCCGTCTCGAGGCAGGGGGCTCAATGAGCAGTTCTTC
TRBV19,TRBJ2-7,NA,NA,CASSWTASYEQYF,TGTGCCAGTAGTTGGACAGCTTCCTACGAGCAGTACTTC
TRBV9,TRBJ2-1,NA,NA,CASSPGIHEDEQFF,TGTGCCAGCAGCCCTGGTATCCACGAGGATGAGCAGTTCTTC
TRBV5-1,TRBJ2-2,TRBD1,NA,CASSRDRGRAGELFF,TGCGCCAGCAGCAGGGACAGGGGGCGCGCCGGGGAGCTGTTTTTT
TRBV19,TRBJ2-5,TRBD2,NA,CASNMGGRGGETQYF,TGTGCCAGTAATATGGGCGGGAGGGGAGGGGAGACCCAGTACTTC
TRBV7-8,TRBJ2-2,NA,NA,CASSRGGWRDTGELFF,TGTGCCAGCAGTCGGGGCGGGTGGAGGGACACCGGGGAGCTGTTTTTT
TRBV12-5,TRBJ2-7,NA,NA,CASGWAGEYYEQYF,TGTGCTAGTGGTTGGGCAGGGGAATACTACGAGCAGTACTTC
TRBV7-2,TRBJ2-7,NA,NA,CASSAAGTSYEQYF,TGTGCCAGCAGCGCCGCAGGGACCTCCTACGAGCAGTACTTC
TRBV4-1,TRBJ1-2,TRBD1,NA,CASSQDPGQGYGYTF,TGCGCCAGCAGCCAAGATCCGGGACAGGGGTATGGCTACACCTTC
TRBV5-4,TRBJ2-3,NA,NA,CASSFPGIRDGTDTQYF,TGTGCCAGCAGCTTCCCTGGTATTCGGGACGGCACAGATACGCAGTATTTT
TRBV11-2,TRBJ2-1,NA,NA,CASSSLLGPNEQFF,TGTGCCAGCAGCTCCTTGCTGGGGCCCAATGAGCAGTTCTTC
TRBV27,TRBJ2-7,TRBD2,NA,CASSTPGTSGSYEQYF,TGTGCCAGCAGTACACCCGGGACTAGCGGTTCATACGAGCAGTACTTC
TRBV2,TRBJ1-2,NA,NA,CASSEVGTNLAGYTF,TGTGCCAGCAGTGAAGTGGGGACCAACCTCGCCGGCTACACCTTC
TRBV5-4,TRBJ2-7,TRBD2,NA,CASSQETSGNPYEQYF,TGTGCCAGCAGCCAAGAGACTAGCGGGAATCCTTACGAGCAGTACTTC
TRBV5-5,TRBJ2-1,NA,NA,CASSFGNSDNEQFF,TGTGCCAGCAGCTTCGGGAATAGTGACAATGAGCAGTTCTTC
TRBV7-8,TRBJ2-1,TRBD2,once,CASSNLAGGFNEQFF,TGTGCCAGCAGCAACCTAGCGGGAGGGTTCAATGAGCAGTTCTTC
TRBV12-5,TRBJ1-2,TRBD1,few,CASGIDREGGYTF,TGTGCTAGTGGAATCGACAGGGAGGGAGGCTACACCTTC
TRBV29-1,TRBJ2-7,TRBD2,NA,CSVVWGGSGEQYF,TGCAGCGTTGTCTGGGGCGGGAGTGGCGAGCAGTACTTC
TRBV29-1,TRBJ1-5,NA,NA,CSAREGRDQPQHF,TGCAGCGCCCGAGAAGGGCGAGATCAGCCCCAGCATTTT
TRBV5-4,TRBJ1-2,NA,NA,CASSFGEKYGYTF,TGTGCCAGCAGCTTCGGGGAGAAGTATGGCTACACCTTC
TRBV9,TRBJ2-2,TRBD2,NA,CASSVGGGRNTGELFF,TGTGCCAGCAGCGTAGGGGGGGGTCGGAACACCGGGGAGCTGTTTTTT
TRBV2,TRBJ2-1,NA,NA,CARQGLRSYNEQFF,TGTGCCAGACAGGGACTTCGCTCCTACAATGAGCAGTTCTTC
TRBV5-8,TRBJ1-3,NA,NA,CASSLLHGGRHTIYF,TGTGCCAGCAGCTTGTTGCATGGCGGCCGCCACACCATATATTTT
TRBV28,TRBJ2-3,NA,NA,CASSLIRDDTDTQYF,TGTGCCAGCAGTTTGATCAGGGACGACACAGATACGCAGTATTTT
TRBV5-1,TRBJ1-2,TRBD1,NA,CASSSMGQNYGYTF,TGCGCCAGCAGCTCTATGGGACAGAACTATGGCTACACCTTC
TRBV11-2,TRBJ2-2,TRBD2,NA,CASSLEYVELAGEDTGELFF,TGTGCCAGCAGCTTAGAGTACGTGGAACTAGCGGGAGAGGACACCGGGGAGCTGTTTTTT
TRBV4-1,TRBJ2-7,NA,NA,CASSQDYPDSYEQYF,TGCGCCAGCAGCCAAGATTATCCCGACAGCTACGAGCAGTACTTC
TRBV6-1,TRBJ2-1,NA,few,CASSQGSYNEQFF,TGTGCCAGCAGTCAGGGCTCCTACAATGAGCAGTTCTTC
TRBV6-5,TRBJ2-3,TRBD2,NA,CASSSGLAGDADTQYF,TGTGCCAGCAGTTCCGGACTAGCGGGAGACGCAGATACGCAGTATTTT
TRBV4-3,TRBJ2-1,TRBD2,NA,CASSLRTSGSYNEQFF,TGCGCCAGCAGCCTAAGGACTAGCGGGAGCTACAATGAGCAGTTCTTC
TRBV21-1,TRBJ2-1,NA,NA,CASSPWTVVGEQFF,TGTGCCAGCAGCCCCTGGACGGTGGTTGGTGAGCAGTTCTTC
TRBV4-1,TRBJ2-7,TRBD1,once,CASSHLPGQGSYEQYF,TGCGCCAGCAGCCATCTGCCGGGACAGGGTTCCTACGAGCAGTACTTC
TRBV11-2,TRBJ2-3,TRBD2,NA,CASSLVQRELGDTQYF,TGTGCCAGCAGCTTAGTTCAGCGGGAGCTGGGGGATACGCAGTATTTT
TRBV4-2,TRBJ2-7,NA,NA,CASSPALGAAYEQYF,TGTGCCAGCAGCCCGGCTCTGGGAGCCGCCTACGAGCAGTACTTC
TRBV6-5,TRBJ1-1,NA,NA,CASSYSRSLNTEAFF,TGTGCCAGCAGTTACTCGCGTAGTTTGAACACTGAAGCTTTCTTT
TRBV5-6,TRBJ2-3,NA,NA,CASSLVGWGDGSTDTQYF,TGTGCCAGCAGCTTGGTGGGCTGGGGGGACGGCAGCACAGATACGCAGTATTTT
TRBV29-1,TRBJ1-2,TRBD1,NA,CSVELFGTGDGYTF,TGCAGCGTTGAATTATTCGGGACAGGGGATGGCTACACCTTC
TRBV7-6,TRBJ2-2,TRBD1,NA,CASSLEVTGVNTGELFF,TGTGCCAGCAGCTTAGAGGTGACAGGGGTCAACACCGGGGAGCTGTTTTTT
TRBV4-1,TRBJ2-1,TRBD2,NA,CASSQIAGESNEQFF,TGCGCCAGCAGCCAAATAGCGGGAGAGAGCAATGAGCAGTTCTTC
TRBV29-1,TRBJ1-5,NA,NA,CSVGGGNQPQHF,TGCAGCGTTGGGGGGGGGAATCAGCCCCAGCATTTT
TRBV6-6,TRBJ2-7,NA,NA,CASTSDRQIPYEQYF,TGTGCCAGCACCTCAGATAGACAGATTCCCTACGAGCAGTACTTC
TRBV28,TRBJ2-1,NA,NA,CASSFPGPYNEQFF,TGTGCCAGCAGTTTCCCGGGACCATACAATGAGCAGTTCTTC
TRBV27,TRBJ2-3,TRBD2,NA,CASSPETSLEVQYF,TGTGCCAGCAGTCCAGAGACTAGCCTCGAGGTGCAGTATTTT
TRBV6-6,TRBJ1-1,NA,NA,CASRPDRGDTEAFF,TGTGCCAGCAGGCCAGACAGAGGGGACACTGAAGCTTTCTTT
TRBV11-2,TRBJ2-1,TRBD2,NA,CASSRTGTSGSHRTEQFF,TGTGCCAGCAGCCGCACCGGGACTAGCGGGAGTCACCGGACTGAGCAGTTCTTC
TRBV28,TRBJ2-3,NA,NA,CASSSHQNTNLPTDTQYF,TGTGCCAGCAGTTCTCACCAAAACACAAACTTACCCACAGATACGCAGTATTTT
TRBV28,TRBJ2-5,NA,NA,CASKSGGIKETQYF,TGTGCCAGCAAATCTGGCGGGATCAAAGAGACCCAGTACTTC
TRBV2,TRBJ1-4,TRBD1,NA,CASRWGQGPTNEKLFF,TGTGCCAGCAGGTGGGGACAGGGCCCAACTAATGAAAAACTGTTTTTT